The rows below give T cell receptor beta chains drawn from one sample of a study of blood T cell repertoires in COVID-19. Only in-frame clones appear in the TCRdb table, and some are missing; sequencing was by immunoSEQ multiplex PCR. This sample has roughly 200,000 clones; almost 90% occur once, and the top ten carry around 1.5%. Material for sequencing was peripheral blood. These receptors were taken from a man younger than 35 with active or convalescent COVID-19. Each CDR3 is given with its conserved first and last residue. Rows give clone size only sometimes, using once, few, many, or a class for an expanded clone.

v_call: TRBV19
clone_size: .
j_call: TRBJ2-7
cdr3_aa: CASSTAQGFTTGGEQYF

v_call: TRBV2
clone_size: .
j_call: TRBJ1-3
cdr3_aa: CASGRIQGSIGNTIYF

v_call: TRBV7-9
clone_size: .
j_call: TRBJ1-1
cdr3_aa: CASSLDGQKAFF

v_call: TRBV7-8
clone_size: .
j_call: TRBJ1-5
cdr3_aa: CASSEQGASNQPQHF

v_call: TRBV19
clone_size: .
j_call: TRBJ1-2
cdr3_aa: CASRGQRYGYTF

v_call: TRBV3-1/TRBV3-2
clone_size: .
j_call: TRBJ1-2
cdr3_aa: CASSLTGGVRGYTF

v_call: TRBV2
clone_size: .
j_call: TRBJ2-1
cdr3_aa: CGGGGYEQFF

v_call: TRBV5-6
clone_size: .
j_call: TRBJ2-5
cdr3_aa: CASSAGGTALQETQYF

v_call: TRBV6-5
clone_size: .
j_call: TRBJ2-3
cdr3_aa: CASSSLLAGVPDTQYF

v_call: TRBV4-3
clone_size: .
j_call: TRBJ2-7
cdr3_aa: CASSQALRGIYEQYF

v_call: TRBV11-2
clone_size: .
j_call: TRBJ2-1
cdr3_aa: CASSHPGVEQFF

v_call: TRBV13
clone_size: .
j_call: TRBJ2-5
cdr3_aa: CASSYPYYQETQYF

v_call: TRBV10-3
clone_size: once
j_call: TRBJ2-7
cdr3_aa: CAISESVQTYEQYF

v_call: TRBV19
clone_size: .
j_call: TRBJ1-1
cdr3_aa: CASQSRQGTFGTEAFF

v_call: TRBV19
clone_size: .
j_call: TRBJ1-2
cdr3_aa: CASSLPRDRRSGGYTF

v_call: TRBV5-6
clone_size: .
j_call: TRBJ2-1
cdr3_aa: CASSRRDLGGLYEQFF

v_call: TRBV6-2/TRBV6-3
clone_size: .
j_call: TRBJ2-3
cdr3_aa: CASSGLAGGHWYTQYF

v_call: TRBV29-1
clone_size: .
j_call: TRBJ1-1
cdr3_aa: CSANADKDTEAFF

v_call: TRBV27
clone_size: .
j_call: TRBJ2-2
cdr3_aa: CARAAGSYTGELFF

v_call: TRBV21-1
clone_size: .
j_call: TRBJ2-3
cdr3_aa: CASSKALTGLPDTQYF

v_call: TRBV6-1
clone_size: .
j_call: TRBJ2-7
cdr3_aa: CASSEPVGTGKDEQYF

v_call: TRBV6-2/TRBV6-3
clone_size: .
j_call: TRBJ2-2
cdr3_aa: CASSYGGSGTGELFF

v_call: TRBV5-1
clone_size: .
j_call: TRBJ2-7
cdr3_aa: CASSWGLAGGSYEQYF

v_call: TRBV7-8
clone_size: .
j_call: TRBJ2-3
cdr3_aa: CASSLRWDRVPDTQYF

v_call: TRBV5-5
clone_size: .
j_call: TRBJ1-6
cdr3_aa: CASSLGRGDSPLHF

v_call: TRBV6-6
clone_size: .
j_call: TRBJ1-1
cdr3_aa: CASSLGQMNTEAFF

v_call: TRBV5-4
clone_size: once
j_call: TRBJ2-7
cdr3_aa: CASSPNTDSYYEQYF

v_call: TRBV7-3
clone_size: .
j_call: TRBJ2-3
cdr3_aa: CASSFRQGSWDTQYF

v_call: TRBV6-1
clone_size: .
j_call: TRBJ2-5
cdr3_aa: CASSEVGGGRGKETQYF

v_call: TRBV6-5
clone_size: .
j_call: TRBJ1-5
cdr3_aa: CASVPDRNQPQHF

v_call: TRBV19
clone_size: .
j_call: TRBJ2-1
cdr3_aa: CASSIQRGAYNEQFF

v_call: TRBV24-1
clone_size: .
j_call: TRBJ2-7
cdr3_aa: CATSGNRDEQYF

v_call: TRBV11-2
clone_size: .
j_call: TRBJ2-3
cdr3_aa: CASSLVGLAGRTDTQYF

v_call: TRBV19
clone_size: .
j_call: TRBJ1-4
cdr3_aa: CASSKRQDRNEKLFF

v_call: TRBV3-1/TRBV3-2
clone_size: .
j_call: TRBJ2-3
cdr3_aa: CASSQTRDTQYF

v_call: TRBV3-1/TRBV3-2
clone_size: .
j_call: TRBJ1-2
cdr3_aa: CASSPGPSPFGGYTF

v_call: TRBV7-9
clone_size: .
j_call: TRBJ2-3
cdr3_aa: CASSSRGDTDTQYF

v_call: TRBV19
clone_size: .
j_call: TRBJ2-1
cdr3_aa: CASSIGQGLGNEQFF

v_call: TRBV5-4
clone_size: .
j_call: TRBJ1-1
cdr3_aa: CASSSDSLNTEAFF

v_call: TRBV9
clone_size: .
j_call: TRBJ1-1
cdr3_aa: CASSAGPPNTEAFF

v_call: TRBV5-1
clone_size: .
j_call: TRBJ1-1
cdr3_aa: CASSPRQGRGTEAFF

v_call: TRBV2
clone_size: .
j_call: TRBJ2-6
cdr3_aa: CASSAGRANVLTF

v_call: TRBV7-8
clone_size: .
j_call: TRBJ2-1
cdr3_aa: CASSPTGQGAGNEQFF

v_call: TRBV19
clone_size: .
j_call: TRBJ1-2
cdr3_aa: CASSMTTGGGYTF

v_call: TRBV5-1
clone_size: .
j_call: TRBJ2-7
cdr3_aa: CASSTDSSYEQYF

v_call: TRBV4-1
clone_size: .
j_call: TRBJ2-2
cdr3_aa: CPPSRLGTANTGELFF

v_call: TRBV10-2
clone_size: few
j_call: TRBJ2-5
cdr3_aa: CASSDPGTGAQETQYF